One and the same sample provided the 2 T cell receptor beta chains below, sequenced in a study of beta chain features in type 1 diabetes listed by TCRdb under 2018. Libraries were constructed by the immunoSEQ multiplex PCR assay. The High Capacity cDNA Reverse Transcription Kit was used to reverse transcribe all of the isolated RNA, meaning that expressed TCRB transcripts were what got sequenced. The immuneACCESS repertoire file appears here via TCRdb, limited to in-frame rearrangements. These files lack a portion of the clones; in checked studies, under half of the deficit traces to unresolved V genes, and the cause of the others is not known. The sample includes roughly 220,000 clones, with roughly 17% observed a single time. Of the sample, about 0.078% is held by the ten largest clones. Their recognized antigens are unknown. What the research found in general, with its limitations: In all four CD4+ subsets, TCRB CDR3 length was moderately but significantly shorter in type 1 diabetes patients.

The sample taken for sequencing was naive CD4+ T cells from blood. The sample's cell subset or site label, decoded: true naive CD4+ T cells. Receptors originate from a man aged 30 to 45 with type 1 diabetes.

The genes are TRBV4-1 and TRBJ2-7; 7 nucleotides line up with TRBD1. The V segment lost 1 base and the J segment 5 bases; nucleotides outside the gene matches: 14. The V gene's germline CDR1 is MGHRA and CDR2 YSYEKL. The CDR3 loop spans 17 amino acids. CDR3 protein: CASSQGIPGTVNDEQYF. As DNA, the CDR3 is TGCGCCAGCAGCCAAGGAATTCCCGGGACAGTTAACGACGAGCAGTACTTC.

This clone has more than one count but fewer than ten. The V call is TRBV9, the J call TRBJ2-1; 15 nucleotides agree with TRBD2. Germline V gene data show CDR1 as SGDLS and CDR2 as YYNGEE. V lost 2 bases to trimming and J lost 7 bases; unmatched junction nucleotides: 4. The length of the CDR3 is 16 residues. DNA for the CDR3: TGTGCCAGCAGCGTCGGACTAGCGGGAGGGACAAATGAGCAGTTCTTC. Its translation: CASSVGLAGGTNEQFF.